This T cell receptor (beta chain) emerged from a study of Graves' ophthalmopathy and Graves' hyperthyroidism. Amplified material comprised TCR beta CDR3 regions derived from RNA transcripts. HTBI primers were used in a first-round RT-PCR, which preceded a second-round multiplex PCR. MiXCR was run by TCRdb on the multiplex PCR reads, yielding one entry per CDR3 protein. The sample holds over a million distinct CDR3 sequences; less than 45% are singletons and the top ten take around 10%. Per germline, CDR1 SGHTA and CDR2 FQGNSA. V dropped 1 base and J dropped 11 bases, with 12 bases sitting between them. This CDR3 spans 14 amino acids.

The V and J genes are TRBV7-2 and TRBJ2-6, with D possibly TRBD1 on 6 matching bases. The specimen was peripheral blood or thyroid tissue (not recorded which). The receptor was derived from an adult man with Graves' hyperthyroidism. As DNA, the CDR3 is TGTGCCAGCAGCTTAGGAACAGGGACCTACGTCCTGACTTTC. This codes for CASSLGTGTYVLTF.